The 9 T cell receptor beta chains reported below all come from one sample, sequenced in a study of cytomegalovirus exposure and HLA in healthy donors. Measured with immunoSEQ multiplex PCR; TCRdb has only the in-frame clones, and not every one. Altogether about 98,000 clones are present, roughly 94% being singletons, with the ten largest covering approximately 0.91%. Sequencing was done on a sample of PBMCs. Source of these receptors: a woman under 30 in good health and CMV-seronegative.

The chain recombines TRBV4-1 with TRBJ2-3, with 14 positions matching TRBD2. Germline V gene lookup returns CDR1 MGHRA and CDR2 YSYEKL. Trimming removed 0 bases from V and 4 bases from J; junction bases left unmatched: 6. The CDR3 spans 18 residues. The CDR3 loop is CASSQEGLAGVLSDTQYF. CDR3 DNA sequence: TGCGCCAGCAGCCAAGAGGGACTAGCGGGAGTTTTGTCAGATACGCAGTATTTT.

The CDR3 DNA follows: TGTGCCAGCACCCCCACATCGAACACTGAAGCTTTCTTT. Translation: CASTPTSNTEAFF. The chain uses TRBV9 and TRBJ1-1; D remains unclear. CDR1 SGDLS and CDR2 YYNGEE come from the germline V gene. V lost 6 bases and J lost 1, with 10 bases in between. The CDR3 has 13 residues.

With respect to this clone: The junction and the germline gene differ at one end; a read error may be behind it. The genes are TRBV5-1 and TRBJ1-5; D is perhaps TRBD1 (5 bases). Germline V gene sequence: CDR1 SGHRS, CDR2 YFSETQ. CDR3 length: 15 amino acids. CDR3 DNA: TGCGCCAGCAGTTTGGACATTTATAGCAATCAGCCCCAGCATTTT. Amino acid sequence: CASSLDIYSNQPQHF. Together with reference TRBV5-1 and TRBJ1-5, the CDR3 gives the full variable domain: KAGVTQTPRYLIKTRGQQVTLSCSPISGHRSVSWYQQTPGQGLQFLFEYFSETQRNKGNFPGRFSGRQFSNSRSEMNVSTLELGDSALYLCASSLDIYSNQPQHFGDGTRLSIL.

The chain employs TRBV1 and TRBJ2-2; the table's D call, TRBD2, was not checked against the DNA. TRBV1 is flagged as a pseudogene. This CDR3 is built from 18 residues. The CDR3 loop reads CTSSQDGRGLACTGELFF. CDR3 sequence (DNA): TGCACCAGCAGCCAAGATGGGCGGGGACTAGCTTGCACCGGGGAGCTGTTTTTT.

A few counts support this clone. This rearrangement joins TRBV27 to TRBJ1-4; D uncertain. The germline gives CDR1 MNHEY, CDR2 SMNVEV (reference sequence). Deletions cut 2 bases from V and 7 bases from J, with 14 bases between. The CDR3 extends over 15 amino acids. Written as DNA, the CDR3 is TGTGCCAGCAGTTTAAGGTGGGGAGGAAGTGAAAAACTGTTTTTT. This codes for CASSLRWGGSEKLFF.

V gene TRBV2 combines with J gene TRBJ2-5, with D possibly matching TRBD1 (6 bases). V dropped 4 bases and J dropped 1 base, with 13 bases sitting between them. The CDR3 is made up of 15 amino acids. Germline lookup yields CDR1 SNHLY and CDR2 FYNNEI. In nucleotides, the CDR3 is TGTGCCAGCAGTGTCGGAACAGGGCGCCAAGAGACCCAGTACTTC. Its protein product is CASSVGTGRQETQYF.

In this sample, this clone turned up once. The chain links TRBV30 to TRBJ1-2, with D unresolved. In germline, CDR1 is GTSNPN, CDR2 SVGIG (reference sequence). Deletions cut 2 bases from V and 6 bases from J, with 10 bases between. The CDR3 totals 12 residues. CDR3 DNA sequence: TGTGCCTGGAGTAACTTCAAGAATGGCTACACCTTC. Its protein is CAWSNFKNGYTF.

This clone appeared a few times. The chain employs TRBV7-8 and TRBJ1-5, with D uncertain. The CDR3 loop spans 12 amino acids. The V gene's germline CDR1 is SGHVS and CDR2 FQNEAQ. V lost 3 bases to trimming and J lost 5 bases, with 5 bases between them. The CDR3 spells CASSFGDQPQHF. The CDR3 DNA reads TGTGCCAGCAGCTTCGGGGATCAGCCCCAGCATTTT.

This chain connects TRBV28 to TRBJ2-3; 8 bases map to TRBD1. The J segment lost 4 bases and the V segment lost 2 bases, leaving 14 bases of the junction unmatched. CDR3 size: 18 residues. Germline CDR1 and CDR2: MDHEN and SYDVKM. The CDR3 DNA reads TGTGCCAGCAGTTTACTCCGGACAGGGCCGGTAGCGGCAGATACGCAGTATTTT. This translates into CASSLLRTGPVAADTQYF.